This T cell receptor (beta chain) came from a study of T cell repertoires in cytomegalovirus infection. Study results and caveats: Frequencies of public TCR beta families were cumulated, and this identified carriers of CMV plus the relevant HLA.

In its sample, this clonotype was seen once. Its antigen is undetermined. J gave up 3 bases and V 4 bases, and 10 bases lay outside the gene matches. Per germline, CDR1 SGHRS and CDR2 YFSETQ. This CDR3 region has 15 residues. TCRdb reprocessed the reads with MiXCR, giving one entry per CDR3 protein. The repertoire holds a few hundred thousand distinct CDR3 sequences, about 17% seen once, with 12% in the top ten. The TCR comes from a human donor in good health (CMV status not recorded). Some clones in this sample may be carry-over from other donors' samples. The J gene is TRBJ2-7, the V gene TRBV5-1; TRBD1 agrees at 7 bases. The sample consisted of PBMCs. CDR3: CASSRSGTAGYEQYF. In DNA form, the CDR3 reads TGCGCCAGCAGCCGATCCGGGACAGCCGGCTACGAGCAGTACTTC.